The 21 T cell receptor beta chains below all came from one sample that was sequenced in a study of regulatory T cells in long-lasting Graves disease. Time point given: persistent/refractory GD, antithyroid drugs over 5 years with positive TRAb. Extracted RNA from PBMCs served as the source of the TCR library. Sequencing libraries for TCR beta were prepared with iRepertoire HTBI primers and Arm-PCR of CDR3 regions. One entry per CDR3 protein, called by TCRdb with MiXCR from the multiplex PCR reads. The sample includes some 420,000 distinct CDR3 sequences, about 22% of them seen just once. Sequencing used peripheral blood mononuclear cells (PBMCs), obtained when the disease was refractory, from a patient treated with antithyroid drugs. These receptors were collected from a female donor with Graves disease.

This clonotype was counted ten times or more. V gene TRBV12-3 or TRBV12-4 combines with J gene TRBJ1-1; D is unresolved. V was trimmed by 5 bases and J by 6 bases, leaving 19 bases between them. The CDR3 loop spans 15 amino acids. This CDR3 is CASSPVGSGIAEAFF. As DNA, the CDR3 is TGTGCCAGCAGTCCGGTGGGGAGCGGGATCGCTGAAGCTTTCTTT.

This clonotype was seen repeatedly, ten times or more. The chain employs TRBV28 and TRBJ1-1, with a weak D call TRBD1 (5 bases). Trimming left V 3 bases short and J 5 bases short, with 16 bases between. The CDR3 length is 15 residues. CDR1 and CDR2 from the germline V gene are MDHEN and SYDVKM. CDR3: CASSFYTRGGTEAFF. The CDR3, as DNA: TGTGCCAGCAGTTTTTATACGAGGGGCGGGACTGAAGCTTTCTTT.

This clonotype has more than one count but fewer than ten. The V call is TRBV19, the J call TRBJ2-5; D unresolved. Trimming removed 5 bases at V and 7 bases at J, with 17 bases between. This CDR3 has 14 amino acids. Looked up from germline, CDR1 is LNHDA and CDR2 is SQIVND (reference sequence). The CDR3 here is CASSSPTTWGTQYF. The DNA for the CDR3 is TGTGCCAGTAGTTCCCCGACCACCTGGGGGACCCAGTACTTC.

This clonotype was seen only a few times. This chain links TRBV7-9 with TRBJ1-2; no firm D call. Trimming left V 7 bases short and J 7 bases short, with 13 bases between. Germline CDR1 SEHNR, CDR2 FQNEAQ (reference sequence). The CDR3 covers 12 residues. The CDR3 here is CASTVEVFGYTF. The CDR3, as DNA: TGTGCCAGCACTGTTGAAGTTTTTGGCTACACCTTC.

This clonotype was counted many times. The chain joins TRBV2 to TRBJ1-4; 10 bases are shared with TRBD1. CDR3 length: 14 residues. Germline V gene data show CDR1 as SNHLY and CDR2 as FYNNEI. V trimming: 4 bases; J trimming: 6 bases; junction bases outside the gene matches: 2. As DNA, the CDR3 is TGTGCCAGCAGTGTGGACAGGGGGGATGAAAAACTGTTTTTT. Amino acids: CASSVDRGDEKLFF.

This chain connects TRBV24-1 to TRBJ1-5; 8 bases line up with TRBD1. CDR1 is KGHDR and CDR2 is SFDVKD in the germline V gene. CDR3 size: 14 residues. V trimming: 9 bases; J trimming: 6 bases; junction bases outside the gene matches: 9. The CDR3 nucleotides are TGTGCCACCGGGCAGGGGGCAGGAGTTCAGCCCCAGCATTTT. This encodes CATGQGAGVQPQHF.

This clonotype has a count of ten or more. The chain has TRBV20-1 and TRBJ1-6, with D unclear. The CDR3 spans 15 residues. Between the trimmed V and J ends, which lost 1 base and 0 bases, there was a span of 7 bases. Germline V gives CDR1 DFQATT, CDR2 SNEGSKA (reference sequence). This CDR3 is CSARVGYSYNSPLHF. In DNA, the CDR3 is TGCAGTGCTAGAGTCGGGTACTCCTATAATTCACCCCTCCACTTT.

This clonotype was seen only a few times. In DNA form, the CDR3 reads TGTGCCAGCAGCTACGAACAGGAAAAACTGTTTTTT. This translates into CASSYEQEKLFF. This sequence joins TRBV7-2 and TRBJ1-4; D gene ambiguous. CDR3 length equals 12 residues. The V and J ends lost 4 bases and 8 bases respectively, with 8 bases between them. Looked up from germline, CDR1 is SGHTA and CDR2 is FQGNSA. Full variable domain (outside the CDR3, taken from reference TRBV7-2 and TRBJ1-4): GAGVSQSPSNKVTEKGKDVELRCDPISGHTALYWYRQSLGQGLEFLIYFQGNSAPDKSGLPSDRFSAERTGGSVSTLTIQRTQQEDSAVYLCASSYEQEKLFFGSGTQLSVL.

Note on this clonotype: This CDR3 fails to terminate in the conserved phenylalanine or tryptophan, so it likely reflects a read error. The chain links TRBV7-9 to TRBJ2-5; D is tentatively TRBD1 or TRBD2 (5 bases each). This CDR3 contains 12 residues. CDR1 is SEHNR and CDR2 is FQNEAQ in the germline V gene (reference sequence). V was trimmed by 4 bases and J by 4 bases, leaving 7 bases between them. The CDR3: CASSWDRETQYL. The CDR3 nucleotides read TGTGCCAGCAGCTGGGACCGAGAGACCCAGTACCTC.

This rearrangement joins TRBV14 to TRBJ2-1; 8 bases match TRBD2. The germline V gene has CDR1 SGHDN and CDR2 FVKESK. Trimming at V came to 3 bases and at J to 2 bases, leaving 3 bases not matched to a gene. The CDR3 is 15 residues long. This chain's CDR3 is CASSQTSATYNEQFF. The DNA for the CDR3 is TGTGCCAGCAGCCAGACTAGCGCGACCTACAATGAGCAGTTCTTC. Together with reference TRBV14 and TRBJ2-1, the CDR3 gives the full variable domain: EAGVTQFPSHSVIEKGQTVTLRCDPISGHDNLYWYRRVMGKEIKFLLHFVKESKQDESGMPNNRFLAERTGGTYSTLKVQPAELEDSGVYFCASSQTSATYNEQFFGPGTRLTVL.

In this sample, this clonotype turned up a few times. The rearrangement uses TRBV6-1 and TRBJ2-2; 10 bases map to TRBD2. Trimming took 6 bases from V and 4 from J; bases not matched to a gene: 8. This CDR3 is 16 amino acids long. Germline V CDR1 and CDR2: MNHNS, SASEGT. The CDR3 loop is CASRDLLAGTTGELFF. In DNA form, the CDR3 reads TGTGCCAGCAGGGACCTACTAGCGGGGACCACCGGGGAGCTGTTTTTT.

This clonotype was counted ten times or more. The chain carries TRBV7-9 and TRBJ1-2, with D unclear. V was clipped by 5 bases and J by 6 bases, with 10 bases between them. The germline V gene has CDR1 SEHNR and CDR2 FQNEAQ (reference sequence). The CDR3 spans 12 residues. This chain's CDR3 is CASSQDGDGYTF. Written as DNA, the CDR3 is TGTGCCAGCAGCCAGGACGGAGATGGCTACACCTTC.

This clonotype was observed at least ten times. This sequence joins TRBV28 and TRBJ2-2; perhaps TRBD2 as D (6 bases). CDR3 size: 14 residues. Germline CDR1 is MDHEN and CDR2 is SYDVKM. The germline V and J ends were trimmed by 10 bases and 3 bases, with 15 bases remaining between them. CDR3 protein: CATSGSRYTGELFF. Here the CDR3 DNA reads TGTGCCACCTCCGGGAGTAGGTACACCGGGGAGCTGTTTTTT.

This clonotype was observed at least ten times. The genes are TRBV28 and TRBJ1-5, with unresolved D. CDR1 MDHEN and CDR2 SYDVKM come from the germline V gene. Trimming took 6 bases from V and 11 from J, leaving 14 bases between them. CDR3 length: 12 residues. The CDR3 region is CASRSRASAQHF. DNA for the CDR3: TGTGCCAGCAGGTCCCGAGCATCAGCCCAGCATTTT.

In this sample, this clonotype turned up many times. This CDR3 is CASSIRDTNYGYTF. The CDR3 nucleotides are TGTGCCAGTAGTATCCGCGACACAAACTATGGCTACACCTTC. The rearrangement uses TRBV19 and TRBJ1-2; D gene uncertain. The germline V gene encodes CDR1 LNHDA and CDR2 SQIVND (reference sequence). V was trimmed by 3 bases and J by 2 bases, leaving 10 bases between them. The CDR3 contains 14 residues.

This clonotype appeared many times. The CDR3 DNA reads TGTGCCAGCAGCGACAGGGGGCAGGAGCCCCAGCATTTT. Its translation is CASSDRGQEPQHF. The chain combines TRBV28 with TRBJ1-5; 10 bases are a match to TRBD1. With 6 bases clipped from V and 8 bases from J, the junction kept 4 bases outside the gene matches. Germline CDR1 is MDHEN and CDR2 is SYDVKM. The CDR3 extends over 13 amino acids. Based on the CDR3 plus reference TRBV28 and TRBJ1-5, the full variable domain is DVKVTQSSRYLVKRTGEKVFLECVQDMDHENMFWYRQDPGLGLRLIYFSYDVKMKEKGDIPEGYSVSREKKERFSLILESASTNQTSMYLCASSDRGQEPQHFGDGTRLSIL.

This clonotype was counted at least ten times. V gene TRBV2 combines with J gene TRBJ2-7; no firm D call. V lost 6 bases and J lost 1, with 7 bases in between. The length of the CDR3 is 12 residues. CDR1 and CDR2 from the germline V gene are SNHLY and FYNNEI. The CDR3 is CASRATSYEQYF. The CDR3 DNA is TGTGCCAGCAGGGCTACGTCCTACGAGCAGTACTTC.

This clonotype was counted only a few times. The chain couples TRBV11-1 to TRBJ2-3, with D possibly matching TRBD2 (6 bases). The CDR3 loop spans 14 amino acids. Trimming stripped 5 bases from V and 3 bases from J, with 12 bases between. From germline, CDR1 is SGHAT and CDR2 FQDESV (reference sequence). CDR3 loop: CASSETRGTDTQYF. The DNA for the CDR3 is TGTGCCAGCAGCGAAACCCGGGGGACAGATACGCAGTATTTT.

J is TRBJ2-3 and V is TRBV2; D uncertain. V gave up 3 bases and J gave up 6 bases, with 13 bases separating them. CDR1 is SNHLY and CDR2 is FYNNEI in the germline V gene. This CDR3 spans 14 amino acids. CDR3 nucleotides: TGTGCCAGCAGTGATACGGGCCCCCCGGATACGCAGTATTTT. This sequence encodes CASSDTGPPDTQYF.

The CDR3 DNA reads TGTGCCAGCTCACCGCAAACTAATGAGCAGTTCTTC. This encodes CASSPQTNEQFF. The chain is built from TRBV18 and TRBJ2-1; D is unresolved. CDR3 length: 12 amino acids. Trimming took off 3 bases at V and 7 bases at J, with 7 bases between the two ends. From germline, CDR1 is KGHSH and CDR2 LQKENI.

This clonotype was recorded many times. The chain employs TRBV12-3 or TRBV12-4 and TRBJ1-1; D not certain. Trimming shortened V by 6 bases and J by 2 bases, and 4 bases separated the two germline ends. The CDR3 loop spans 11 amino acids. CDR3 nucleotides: TGTGCCAGCAGCTTTAACACTGAAGCTTTCTTT. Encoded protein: CASSFNTEAFF.